Detailed here is one T cell receptor beta chain. The record originates from a study of sequential checkpoint blockade in melanoma. About the study: Patients were randomized 1:1 to nivolumab-then-ipilimumab or ipilimumab-then-nivolumab first-line.

Trimming took 4 bases from V and 8 from J, leaving 5 bases between them. The V gene's germline CDR1 is SNHLY and CDR2 FYNNEI. The CDR3 has 10 residues. Assay used: immunoSEQ multiplex PCR; TCRdb lists only in-frame clones, some missing. The sample lists 2,000 or so clones; less than 65% were seen once. Treatment specified: randomized to nivolumab then ipilimumab (arm A) or the reverse (arm B). Patients had received no earlier DNA-damaging chemotherapy. Sorted cells were live CD3+CD8+, lacking CD19 and CD56, from PBMCs. The receptor comes from a human patient with melanoma. Some clones in this sample may be carry-over from other donors' samples. This sequence joins TRBV2 and TRBJ1-1; no clear D gene. The specimen comprised CD8+ T cells sorted from blood (inferred from file names), sampled from a patient given nivolumab and ipilimumab in sequence. CDR3 residues: CASSVGEAFF. The CDR3 DNA follows: TGTGCCAGCAGTGTGGGCGAAGCTTTCTTT.